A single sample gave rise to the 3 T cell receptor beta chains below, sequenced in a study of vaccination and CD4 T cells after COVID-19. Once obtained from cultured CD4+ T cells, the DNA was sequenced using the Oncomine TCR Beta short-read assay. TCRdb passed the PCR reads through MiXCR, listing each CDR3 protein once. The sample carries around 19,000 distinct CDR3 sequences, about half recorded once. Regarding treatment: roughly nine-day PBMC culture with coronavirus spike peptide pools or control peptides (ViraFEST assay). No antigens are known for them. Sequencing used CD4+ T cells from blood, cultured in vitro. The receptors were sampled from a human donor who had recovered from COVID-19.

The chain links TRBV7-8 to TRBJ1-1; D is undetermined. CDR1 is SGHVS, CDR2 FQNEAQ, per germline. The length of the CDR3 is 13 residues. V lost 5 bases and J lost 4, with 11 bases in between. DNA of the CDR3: TGTGCCAGCAGCGTTAGGCTCTCCACTGAAGCTTTCTTT. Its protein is CASSVRLSTEAFF.

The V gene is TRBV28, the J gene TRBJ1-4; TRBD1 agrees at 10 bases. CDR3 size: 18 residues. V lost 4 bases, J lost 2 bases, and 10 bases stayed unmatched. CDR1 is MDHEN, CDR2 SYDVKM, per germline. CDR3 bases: TGTGCCAGCAGTTCCCCGGGACAGGGGTCAGGTACTAATGAAAAACTGTTTTTT. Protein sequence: CASSSPGQGSGTNEKLFF.

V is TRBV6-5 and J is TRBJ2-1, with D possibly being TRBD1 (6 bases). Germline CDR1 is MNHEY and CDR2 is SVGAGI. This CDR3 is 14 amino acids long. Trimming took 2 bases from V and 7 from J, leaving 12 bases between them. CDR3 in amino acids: CASSYGTGWNEQFF. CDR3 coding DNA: TGTGCCAGCAGTTACGGTACAGGGTGGAATGAGCAGTTCTTC.